Detailed here is one T cell receptor (beta chain). Together with thyroid ultrasound, orbital computed tomography, serum thyroxine and TRAb, clinical symptoms were used for diagnoses. Amplified regions were TCR beta CDR3 sequences from RNA transcripts. The TCR CDR3 was amplified in a first-round RT-PCR using the HTBI primer set. TCRdb re-called the multiplex PCR reads through MiXCR, storing one row per CDR3 protein. The sample carries 150,000 or so distinct CDR3 sequences, less than 10% recorded once. These data come from a study of T cells in Graves' hyperthyroidism and ophthalmopathy. Across the whole study: Peripheral blood was taken when the disease was first diagnosed, before any treatment began.

Germline CDR1 reads KGHSH; CDR2 reads LQKENI. V was pared by 0 bases and J by 2 bases, with 12 bases between. This CDR3 is built from 16 residues. The material sequenced was blood. The chain has TRBV18 and TRBJ2-3, with a possible D match to TRBD1 (5 bases). The receptor's source is a woman younger than 35 with Graves' hyperthyroidism that later progressed to Graves' ophthalmopathy. The CDR3 nucleotides read TGTGCCAGCTCACCACCCCCAAGGGGCAACACAGATACGCAGTATTTT. Translating gives CASSPPPRGNTDTQYF.